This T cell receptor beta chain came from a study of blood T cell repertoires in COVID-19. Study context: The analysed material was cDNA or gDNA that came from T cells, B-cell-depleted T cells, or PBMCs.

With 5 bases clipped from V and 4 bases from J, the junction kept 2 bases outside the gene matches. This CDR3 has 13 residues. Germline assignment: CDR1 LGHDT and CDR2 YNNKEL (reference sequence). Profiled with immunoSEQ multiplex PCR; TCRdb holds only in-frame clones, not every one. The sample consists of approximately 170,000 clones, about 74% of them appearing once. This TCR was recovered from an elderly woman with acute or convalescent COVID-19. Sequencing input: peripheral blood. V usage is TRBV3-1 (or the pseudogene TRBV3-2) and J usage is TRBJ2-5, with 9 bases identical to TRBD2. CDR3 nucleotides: TGTGCCAGCAGCACGACTAGCGGAGAGACCCAGTACTTC. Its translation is CASSTTSGETQYF.